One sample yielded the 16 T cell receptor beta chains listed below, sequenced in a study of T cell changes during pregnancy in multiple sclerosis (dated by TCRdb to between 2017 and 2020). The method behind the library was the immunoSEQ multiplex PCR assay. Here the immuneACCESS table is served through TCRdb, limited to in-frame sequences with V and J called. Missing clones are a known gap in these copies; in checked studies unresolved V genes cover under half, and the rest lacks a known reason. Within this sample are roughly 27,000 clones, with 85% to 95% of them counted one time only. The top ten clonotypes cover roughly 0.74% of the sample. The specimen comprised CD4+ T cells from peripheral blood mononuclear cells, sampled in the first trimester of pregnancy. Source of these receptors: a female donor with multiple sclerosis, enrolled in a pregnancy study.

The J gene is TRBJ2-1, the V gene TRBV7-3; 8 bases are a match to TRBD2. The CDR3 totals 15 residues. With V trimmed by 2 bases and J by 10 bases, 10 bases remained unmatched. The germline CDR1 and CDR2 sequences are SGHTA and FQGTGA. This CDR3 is CASSLGGGTAREQFF. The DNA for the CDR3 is TGTGCCAGCAGCTTAGGCGGGGGGACTGCGCGGGAGCAGTTCTTC. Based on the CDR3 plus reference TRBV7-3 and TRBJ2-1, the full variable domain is GAGVSQTPSNKVTEKGKYVELRCDPISGHTALYWYRQSLGQGPEFLIYFQGTGAADDSGLPNDRFFAVRPEGSVSTLKIQRTERGDSAVYLCASSLGGGTAREQFFGPGTRLTVL.

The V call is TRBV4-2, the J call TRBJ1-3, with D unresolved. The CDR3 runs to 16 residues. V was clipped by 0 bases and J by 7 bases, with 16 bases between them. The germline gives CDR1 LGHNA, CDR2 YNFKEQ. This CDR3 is CASSQDRAGLRNTIYF. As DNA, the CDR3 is TGTGCCAGCAGCCAAGATCGAGCGGGCCTGAGGAACACCATATATTTT.

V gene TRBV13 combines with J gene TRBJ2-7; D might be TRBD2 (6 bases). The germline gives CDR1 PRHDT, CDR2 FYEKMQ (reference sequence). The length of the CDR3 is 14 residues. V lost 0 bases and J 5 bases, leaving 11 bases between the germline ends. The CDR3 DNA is TGTGCCAGCAGCTTAGGGACTAGGGGAAACGAGCAGTACTTC. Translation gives CASSLGTRGNEQYF.

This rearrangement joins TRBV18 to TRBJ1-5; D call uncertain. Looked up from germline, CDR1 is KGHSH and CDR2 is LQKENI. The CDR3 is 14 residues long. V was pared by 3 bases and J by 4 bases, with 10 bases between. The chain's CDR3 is CASSPDWGNQPQHF. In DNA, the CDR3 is TGTGCCAGCTCACCGGACTGGGGAAATCAGCCCCAGCATTTT.

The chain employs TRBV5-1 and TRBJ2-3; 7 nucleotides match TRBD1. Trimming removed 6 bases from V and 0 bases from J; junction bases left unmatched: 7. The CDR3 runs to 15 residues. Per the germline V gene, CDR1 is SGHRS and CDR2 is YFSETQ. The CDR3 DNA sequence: TGCGCCAGCACCGGGACGGGACAGAGCACAGATACGCAGTATTTT. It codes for CASTGTGQSTDTQYF.

CDR3 sequence reads: CATSRDFSVAYGYTF. CDR3 nucleotide sequence: TGTGCCACCAGCAGAGATTTTTCGGTTGCTTATGGCTACACCTTC. The chain recombines TRBV15 with TRBJ1-2; D gene ambiguous. The CDR3 sequence is 15 residues long. Germline CDR1 is LNHNV and CDR2 is YYDKDF (reference sequence). Trimming removed 0 bases from V and 5 bases from J, with 13 bases in between.

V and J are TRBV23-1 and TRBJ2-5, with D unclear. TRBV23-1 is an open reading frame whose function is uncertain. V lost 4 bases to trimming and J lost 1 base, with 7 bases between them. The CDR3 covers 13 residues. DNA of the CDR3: TGCGCCAGCAGTCCCCCGGGCCAAGAGACCCAGTACTTC. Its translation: CASSPPGQETQYF.

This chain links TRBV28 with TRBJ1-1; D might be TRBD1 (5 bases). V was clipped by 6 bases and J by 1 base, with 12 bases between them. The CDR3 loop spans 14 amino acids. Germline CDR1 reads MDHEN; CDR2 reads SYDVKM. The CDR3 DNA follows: TGTGCCAGCAGCGGGGGGAATGGGAACACTGAAGCTTTCTTT. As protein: CASSGGNGNTEAFF.

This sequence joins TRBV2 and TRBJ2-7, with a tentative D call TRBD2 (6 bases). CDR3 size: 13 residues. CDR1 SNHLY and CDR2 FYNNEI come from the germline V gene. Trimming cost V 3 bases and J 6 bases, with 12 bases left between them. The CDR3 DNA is TGTGCCAGCAGTGACGGGGGTGAGGGCGAGCAGTACTTC. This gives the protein CASSDGGEGEQYF.

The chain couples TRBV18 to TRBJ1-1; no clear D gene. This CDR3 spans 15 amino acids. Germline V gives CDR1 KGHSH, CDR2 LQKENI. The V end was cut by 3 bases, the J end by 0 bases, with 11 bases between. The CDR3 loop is CASSPPGRLNTEAFF. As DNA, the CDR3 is TGTGCCAGCTCACCCCCTGGGAGACTGAACACTGAAGCTTTCTTT. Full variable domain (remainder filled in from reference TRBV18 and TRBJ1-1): NAGVMQNPRHLVRRRGQEARLRCSPMKGHSHVYWYRQLPEEGLKFMVYLQKENIIDESGMPKERFSAEFPKEGPSILRIQQVVRGDSAAYFCASSPPGRLNTEAFFGQGTRLTVV.

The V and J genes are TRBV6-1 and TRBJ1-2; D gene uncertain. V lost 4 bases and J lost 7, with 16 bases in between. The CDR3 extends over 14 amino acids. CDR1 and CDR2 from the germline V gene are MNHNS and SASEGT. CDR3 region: CASSAQPRAGGYTF. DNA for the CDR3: TGTGCCAGCAGTGCCCAGCCCCGAGCGGGTGGCTACACCTTC.

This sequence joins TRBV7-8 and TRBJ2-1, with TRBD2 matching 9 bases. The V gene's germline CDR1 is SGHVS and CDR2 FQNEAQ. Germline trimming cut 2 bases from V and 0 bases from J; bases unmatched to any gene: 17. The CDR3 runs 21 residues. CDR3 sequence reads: CASSLLFAGARGGYSYNEQFF. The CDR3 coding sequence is TGTGCCAGCAGCTTATTATTTGCTGGCGCGCGGGGGGGATACTCCTACAATGAGCAGTTCTTC.

This CDR3 is CASSDTYPGSRGYTF. DNA of the CDR3: TGTGCCAGCAGTGACACATACCCGGGGAGTCGGGGCTACACCTTC. This sequence joins TRBV6-4 and TRBJ1-2, with D unresolved. Deletions cut 2 bases from V and 8 bases from J, with 18 bases between. Germline V CDR1 and CDR2: MRHNA, SNTAGT. This CDR3 is built from 15 residues.

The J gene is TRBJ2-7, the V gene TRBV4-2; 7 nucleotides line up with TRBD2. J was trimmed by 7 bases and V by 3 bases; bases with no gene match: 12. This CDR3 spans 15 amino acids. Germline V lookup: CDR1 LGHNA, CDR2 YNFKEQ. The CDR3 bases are TGTGCCAGCAGCCACGCGGACGGGGGGAAGAGGGAGCAGTACTTC. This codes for CASSHADGGKREQYF.

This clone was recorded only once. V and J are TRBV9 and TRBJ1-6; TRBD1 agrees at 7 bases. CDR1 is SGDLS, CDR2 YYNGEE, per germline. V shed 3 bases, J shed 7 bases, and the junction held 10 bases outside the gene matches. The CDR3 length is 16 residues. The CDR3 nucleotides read TGTGCCAGCAGCGCAGGGTTGGGGACAGCGAATTCACCCCTCCACTTT. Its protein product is CASSAGLGTANSPLHF.

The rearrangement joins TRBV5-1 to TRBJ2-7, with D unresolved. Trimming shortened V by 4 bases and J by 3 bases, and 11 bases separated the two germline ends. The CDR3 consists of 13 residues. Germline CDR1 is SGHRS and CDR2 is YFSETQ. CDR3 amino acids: CASSLLQDYEQYF. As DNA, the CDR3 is TGCGCCAGCAGCCTACTCCAGGACTACGAGCAGTACTTC.